The next 4 T cell receptor beta chains were all read from a single sample in a study of blood T cell repertoires in COVID-19. The table came from immunoSEQ multiplex PCR; TCRdb's copy has only in-frame clones and leaves some out. This sample has about 220,000 clones, with approximately 83% found just once. The sequenced material came from PBMCs or T cells enriched from blood (not recorded which). Receptors originate from a woman in her fifties or sixties who had been exposed to COVID-19.

This chain uses TRBV7-9 with TRBJ2-7; the match to TRBD2 covers 12 bases. V lost 0 bases and J lost 12; bases outside the gene matches: 9. CDR3 size: 15 residues. Germline values: CDR1 SEHNR, CDR2 FQNEAQ (reference sequence). The CDR3 nucleotides are TGTGCCAGCAGCTTAGCGGAAACTAGCGGGGGGCGGGTGTACTTC. This sequence encodes CASSLAETSGGRVYF.

This chain links TRBV5-5 with TRBJ1-3; 7 nucleotides match TRBD1. Germline values: CDR1 SGHKS, CDR2 YYEKEE (reference sequence). The V and J ends lost 7 bases and 0 bases, in that order; junction bases with no gene match: 16. CDR3 length equals 18 residues. For the CDR3, the DNA is TGTGCCAGCGGCAAGACAGGGTTCAGCCCCGACTCTGGAAACACCATATATTTT. It specifies CASGKTGFSPDSGNTIYF. The variable domain in full, completed from reference TRBV5-5 and TRBJ1-3, reads DAGVTQSPTHLIKTRGQQVTLRCSPISGHKSVSWYQQVLGQGPQFIFQYYEKEERGRGNFPDRFSARQFPNYSSELNVNALLLGDSALYLCASGKTGFSPDSGNTIYFGEGSWLTVV.

The CDR3 DNA is TGTGCCAGTAGCCCCCGAACAGGGTTCGGGAACACTGAAGCTTTCTTT. Translating it yields CASSPRTGFGNTEAFF. The genes are TRBV19 and TRBJ1-1; a weak D match, TRBD1 (6 bases). The germline CDR1 and CDR2 sequences are LNHDA and SQIVND (reference sequence). This CDR3 comprises 16 residues. V shed 6 bases and J shed 1 base, with 18 bases lying between them.

In this sample, this clone turned up a few times. The chain uses TRBV6-2 or TRBV6-3 and TRBJ2-1; a weak D match, TRBD2 (5 bases). The CDR3 consists of 14 residues. In germline, CDR1 is MNHEY, CDR2 SVGEGT. The germline V and J ends were trimmed by 0 bases and 10 bases, with 13 bases remaining between them. The DNA for the CDR3 is TGTGCCAGCAGTTACTCCCTGGCGCCGGGAGAGCAGTTCTTC. Protein product: CASSYSLAPGEQFF.